One and the same sample provided the 31 T cell receptor beta chains below, sequenced in a study of cytotoxic CD8 clonotypes in ibrutinib-treated CLL. The method was immunoSEQ multiplex PCR; TCRdb's version includes in-frame clones alone and lacks a portion of them. The table includes 150,000 or so clones, roughly 88% detected once. Source: PBMCs, taken at disease progression, from a patient treated with ibrutinib. Every receptor here comes from a human donor with chronic lymphocytic leukemia.

The chain uses TRBV23-1 and TRBJ2-3; TRBD1 agrees at 8 bases. TRBV23-1 is given ORF status, its function remaining uncertain. The CDR3 runs 16 residues. After removal of 3 bases from V and 3 bases from J, the junction contained 8 bases not matched to a gene. CDR3 sequence reads: CASSHTSRGPTDTQYF. The DNA of the CDR3 is TGCGCCAGCAGTCATACAAGCAGGGGGCCTACAGATACGCAGTATTTT.

V usage is TRBV5-1 and J usage is TRBJ2-7; a weak D match, TRBD1 (8 bases). V lost 4 bases, J lost 2 bases, and 16 bases lay in between. The CDR3 is made up of 15 amino acids. CDR1 is SGHRS and CDR2 is YFSETQ in the germline V gene. The CDR3 loop reads CASSGRGTGTYEQYF. DNA of the CDR3: TGCGCCAGCAGCGGGAGGGGGACAGGAACCTACGAGCAGTACTTC.

This clone was counted a single time. The J gene is TRBJ2-5, the V gene TRBV7-2, with TRBD1 matching 7 bases. With 4 bases clipped from V and 9 bases from J, the junction kept 11 bases outside the gene matches. Germline CDR1 SGHTA, CDR2 FQGNSA. The CDR3 consists of 14 residues. CDR3 nucleotides: TGTGCCAGCAGCTCTACAGGGGACCACGGCGCCCAGTACTTC. Translated: CASSSTGDHGAQYF.

J is TRBJ2-2 and V is TRBV30; 15 nucleotides match TRBD2. Per the germline V gene, CDR1 is GTSNPN and CDR2 is SVGIG (reference sequence). V was pared by 8 bases and J by 3 bases, with 10 bases of the junction left unmatched. The CDR3 extends over 17 amino acids. The CDR3 region has the DNA TGTGCCGTGGGCGGACTAGCGGGAGGGCAGTACACCGGGGAGCTGTTTTTT. Translation: CAVGGLAGGQYTGELFF.

The chain carries TRBV4-1 and TRBJ1-1; tentative D call: TRBD1 (5 bases). The CDR3 extends over 16 amino acids. CDR1 and CDR2 (germline): MGHRA, YSYEKL. The germline V and J ends were trimmed by 0 bases and 0 bases, with 11 bases remaining between them. The CDR3 is CASSQDQGTMNTEAFF. The CDR3 DNA follows: TGCGCCAGCAGCCAAGATCAGGGCACAATGAACACTGAAGCTTTCTTT.

This rearrangement joins TRBV28 to TRBJ2-5; the match to TRBD1 covers 12 bases. The V gene end was trimmed by 5 bases and the J gene end by 0 bases; junction bases not matched to a gene: 1. CDR3 size: 15 residues. The germline V gene has CDR1 MDHEN and CDR2 SYDVKM. The CDR3 loop is CASSRDRGHQETQYF. In DNA form, the CDR3 reads TGTGCCAGCAGTCGGGACAGGGGGCACCAAGAGACCCAGTACTTC.

V and J are TRBV6-5 and TRBJ1-6; the match to TRBD1 covers 7 bases. CDR1 and CDR2 from the germline V gene are MNHEY and SVGAGI. V dropped 6 bases and J dropped 4; count of bases not matched to a gene: 6. This CDR3 has 15 residues. CDR3 sequence reads: CASRRNRGYNSPLHF. The CDR3 nucleotides are TGTGCCAGCAGACGCAACAGGGGATATAATTCACCCCTCCACTTT.

The V and J genes are TRBV6-5 and TRBJ1-4; weak D call: TRBD1 (6 bases). The length of the CDR3 is 15 residues. Germline lookup yields CDR1 MNHEY and CDR2 SVGAGI. Trimming took 2 bases from V and 7 from J, leaving 14 bases between them. In DNA, the CDR3 is TGTGCCAGCAGTTACGCAGGGGCGCATGTTGAAAAACTGTTTTTT. It specifies CASSYAGAHVEKLFF.

The chain uses TRBV5-1 and TRBJ1-2; the match to TRBD1 covers 10 bases. CDR1 SGHRS and CDR2 YFSETQ come from the germline V gene. The CDR3 totals 15 residues. Trimming removed 4 bases from V and 6 bases from J; junction bases left unmatched: 9. The CDR3 DNA reads TGCGCCAGCAGCGTGGGGGACAGGGGTGTCAATGGCTACACCTTC. It is translated as CASSVGDRGVNGYTF.

V is TRBV19 and J is TRBJ2-5; D possibly uses TRBD1 or TRBD2 (5 bases each). This CDR3 contains 13 residues. CDR1 is LNHDA, CDR2 SQIVND, per germline (reference sequence). V dropped 9 bases and J dropped 9 bases, with 20 bases sitting between them. The CDR3 loop reads CARENGTGLAQYF. The CDR3 DNA sequence: TGTGCCAGAGAAAACGGGACGGGGTTGGCCCAGTACTTC.

The rearrangement uses TRBV6-6 and TRBJ2-7, with 8 bases fitting TRBD2. The CDR3 spans 12 residues. Germline trimming cut 10 bases from V and 3 bases from J; bases unmatched to any gene: 5. Per germline, CDR1 MNHNY and CDR2 SVGAGI (reference sequence). The CDR3 sequence is CATTGGGYEQYF. CDR3 sequence (DNA): TGTGCCACCACGGGAGGGGGCTACGAGCAGTACTTC.

The chain employs TRBV28 and TRBJ1-5; D not resolved. This CDR3 region has 16 residues. V lost 2 bases and J lost 7, with 18 bases in between. Germline V gene sequence: CDR1 MDHEN, CDR2 SYDVKM. CDR3 bases: TGTGCCAGCAGTTTAACGGGAGGCGGGTGGGCCCAGCCCCAGCATTTT. As protein: CASSLTGGGWAQPQHF.

The gene calls are TRBV11-3 and TRBJ2-5; D is perhaps TRBD2 (6 bases). CDR1 SGHNT and CDR2 YENEEA come from the germline V gene. The germline V and J ends were trimmed by 5 bases and 3 bases, with 28 bases remaining between them. This CDR3 has 19 amino acids. The CDR3 nucleotides are TGTGCCAGCAGCCTAAGTTACCGGGAGCCAAGCTCTCTAAAAGAGACCCAGTACTTC. Translation: CASSLSYREPSSLKETQYF. Filled out from reference TRBV11-3 and TRBJ2-5, the complete variable domain reads EAGVVQSPRYKIIEKKQPVAFWCNPISGHNTLYWYLQNLGQGPELLIRYENEEAVDDSQLPKDRFSAERLKGVDSTLKIQPAELGDSAVYLCASSLSYREPSSLKETQYFGPGTRLLVL.

V and J are TRBV18 and TRBJ2-2, with D possibly being TRBD2 (5 bases). The germline V gene encodes CDR1 KGHSH and CDR2 LQKENI. This CDR3 is built from 17 residues. Between the trimmed V and J ends, which lost 3 bases and 5 bases, there was a span of 19 bases. CDR3 in amino acids: CASSPPTGLIETGELFF. Here the CDR3 DNA reads TGTGCCAGCTCACCGCCGACCGGACTGATCGAAACCGGGGAGCTGTTTTTT.

The chain is built from TRBV5-1 and TRBJ1-5, with 10 bases identical to TRBD1. The ends lost 0 bases at V and 0 bases at J; junction bases unmatched: 12. In germline, CDR1 is SGHRS, CDR2 YFSETQ. The CDR3 is made up of 20 amino acids. For the CDR3, the DNA is TGCGCCAGCAGCTTGGTCTACGGGACAGGGGCGTTGTATAGCAATCAGCCCCAGCATTTT. Protein product: CASSLVYGTGALYSNQPQHF.

The chain couples TRBV7-3 to TRBJ2-3; 8 bases fit TRBD2. V gave up 5 bases and J gave up 4 bases; unmatched junction bases: 5. CDR3 size: 14 residues. CDR1 SGHTA and CDR2 FQGTGA come from the germline V gene. DNA of the CDR3: TGTGCCAGCAGCCCCGGACTAGCCCCAGATACGCAGTATTTT. Translation: CASSPGLAPDTQYF.

The genes are TRBV11-2 and TRBJ2-7; 8 bases line up with TRBD2. Losses at the gene ends were 4 bases for V and 6 bases for J; bases not matched to a gene: 11. Looked up from germline, CDR1 is SGHAT and CDR2 is FQNNGV. The CDR3 is 15 amino acids. CDR3 nucleotide sequence: TGTGCCAGCAGCTCCCATCGCGGGAGGCTCAGCGAGCAGTACTTC. Encoded protein: CASSSHRGRLSEQYF.

This clone was detected only once. This chain links TRBV12-2 with TRBJ2-7; the DNA was not used to check the table's D call, TRBD2. TRBV12-2 is a known pseudogene. The CDR3 loop spans 15 amino acids. CDR3 sequence reads: CASRLEGGTASEQYF. CDR3 sequence (DNA): TGTGCAAGTCGCTTAGAGGGCGGGACTGCGAGCGAGCAGTACTTC.

The chain carries TRBV20-1 and TRBJ2-7, with D unresolved. Germline CDR1 reads DFQATT; CDR2 reads SNEGSKA (reference sequence). V was cut by 5 bases and J by 9 bases, with 14 bases left in between. This CDR3 has 11 residues. DNA of the CDR3: TGCAGTGCTGATACGACCCTCGGGCAGTACTTC. This sequence encodes CSADTTLGQYF.

CDR3 sequence reads: CASSYTGSSYEQYF. The CDR3 bases are TGCGCCAGCAGTTACACAGGGAGCTCCTACGAGCAGTACTTC. The chain couples TRBV5-1 to TRBJ2-7; the D gene is possibly TRBD1 (6 bases). V dropped 5 bases and J dropped 0 bases, with 12 bases sitting between them. The germline gives CDR1 SGHRS, CDR2 YFSETQ. The CDR3 is 14 amino acids. Full variable domain (remainder filled in from reference TRBV5-1 and TRBJ2-7): KAGVTQTPRYLIKTRGQQVTLSCSPISGHRSVSWYQQTPGQGLQFLFEYFSETQRNKGNFPGRFSGRQFSNSRSEMNVSTLELGDSALYLCASSYTGSSYEQYFGPGTRLTVT.

The chain has TRBV7-9 and TRBJ2-1, with 14 bases fitting TRBD2. CDR1 is SEHNR, CDR2 FQNEAQ, per germline (reference sequence). V dropped 4 bases and J dropped 8; count of bases not matched to a gene: 7. The CDR3 is made up of 16 amino acids. CDR3: CASSWGLAGASDEQFF. CDR3 nucleotide sequence: TGTGCCAGCAGCTGGGGACTAGCGGGAGCTAGCGATGAGCAGTTCTTC.

This rearrangement joins TRBV6-5 to TRBJ1-3; D call uncertain. The CDR3 is 12 amino acids. Per germline, CDR1 MNHEY and CDR2 SVGAGI. V was trimmed by 7 bases and J by 6 bases, leaving 10 bases between them. CDR3 protein: CASTGNKNTIYF. CDR3 DNA: TGTGCCAGCACTGGCAACAAAAACACCATATATTTT.

This clone was seen a single time. This chain links TRBV5-1 with TRBJ2-7, with TRBD1 as a possible D gene (5 bases). From germline, CDR1 is SGHRS and CDR2 YFSETQ. The length of the CDR3 is 17 residues. V lost 1 base and J 3 bases, leaving 20 bases between the germline ends. The CDR3 loop is CASSLSFRPGPNYEQYF. The CDR3 nucleotides read TGCGCCAGCAGCTTGAGTTTCCGTCCAGGGCCTAACTACGAGCAGTACTTC.

This clone occurred once. The V gene is TRBV18, the J gene TRBJ1-2, with D unclear. The V gene's germline CDR1 is KGHSH and CDR2 LQKENI. The CDR3 is 14 residues long. Trimming took 5 bases from V and 2 from J, leaving 12 bases between them. In DNA, the CDR3 is TGTGCCAGCTCAAGGGCAGGATTAAACTATGGCTACACCTTC. This codes for CASSRAGLNYGYTF.

The chain employs TRBV6-5 and TRBJ2-4; perhaps TRBD2 as D (6 bases). Trimming removed 0 bases at V and 3 bases at J, with 9 bases between. Looked up from germline, CDR1 is MNHEY and CDR2 is SVGAGI. This CDR3 is built from 15 residues. The CDR3 here is CASSYSSGVKNIQYF. The CDR3 region has the DNA TGTGCCAGCAGTTACTCTAGCGGTGTCAAAAACATTCAGTACTTC.

This chain links TRBV28 with TRBJ2-4; D is uncertain. V was shortened by 2 bases and J by 10 bases, with 21 bases between the two germline ends. CDR1 is MDHEN and CDR2 is SYDVKM in the germline V gene. The CDR3 runs to 16 residues. The CDR3 sequence is CASSLLTPNRRWIQYF. The CDR3 bases are TGTGCCAGCAGTTTACTCACCCCAAACCGTAGGTGGATTCAGTACTTC.

The chain uses TRBV29-1 and TRBJ2-7; D uncertain. This CDR3 is built from 13 residues. The V end lost 4 bases, the J end lost 4 bases, and 14 bases lay between the germline ends. CDR1 and CDR2 from the germline V gene are SQVTM and ANQGSEA. The CDR3 here is CSVGAGSKYEQYF. The CDR3 DNA reads TGCAGCGTTGGGGCAGGATCTAAATACGAGCAGTACTTC.

V and J are TRBV6-1 and TRBJ2-7; D call uncertain. Per germline, CDR1 MNHNS and CDR2 SASEGT. V was pared by 5 bases and J by 3 bases, with 17 bases between. The CDR3 is 15 residues long. CDR3 bases: TGTGCCAGCAGTCCATCACAAAACGTGGGCTACGAGCAGTACTTC. Its protein product is CASSPSQNVGYEQYF.

This clone was counted a few times. The CDR3 loop reads CASSEGRNQPQHF. In DNA form, the CDR3 reads TGTGCCAGCAGTGAAGGACGGAATCAGCCCCAGCATTTT. This sequence joins TRBV6-1 and TRBJ1-5; D call uncertain. CDR1 is MNHNS and CDR2 is SASEGT in the germline V gene. V was shortened by 1 base and J by 4 bases, with 5 bases between the two germline ends. This CDR3 is 13 amino acids long.

The rearrangement uses TRBV11-3 and TRBJ2-2; D is uncertain. This CDR3 contains 15 residues. CDR1 is SGHNT, CDR2 YENEEA, per germline. The germline V and J ends were trimmed by 2 bases and 0 bases, with 7 bases remaining between them. The CDR3 region has the DNA TGTGCCAGCAGCTTACAGCTAACGAACACCGGGGAGCTGTTTTTT. It encodes CASSLQLTNTGELFF. Based on the CDR3 plus reference TRBV11-3 and TRBJ2-2, the full variable domain is EAGVVQSPRYKIIEKKQPVAFWCNPISGHNTLYWYLQNLGQGPELLIRYENEEAVDDSQLPKDRFSAERLKGVDSTLKIQPAELGDSAVYLCASSLQLTNTGELFFGEGSRLTVL.

This clone was counted a single time. The V gene is TRBV2, the J gene TRBJ2-1; D not certain. Trimming removed 6 bases from V and 0 bases from J, with 12 bases in between. Germline V gene data show CDR1 as SNHLY and CDR2 as FYNNEI. This CDR3 contains 15 residues. The chain's CDR3 is CASREQQSSYNEQFF. The CDR3 region has the DNA TGTGCCAGCAGAGAACAACAGAGCTCCTACAATGAGCAGTTCTTC.